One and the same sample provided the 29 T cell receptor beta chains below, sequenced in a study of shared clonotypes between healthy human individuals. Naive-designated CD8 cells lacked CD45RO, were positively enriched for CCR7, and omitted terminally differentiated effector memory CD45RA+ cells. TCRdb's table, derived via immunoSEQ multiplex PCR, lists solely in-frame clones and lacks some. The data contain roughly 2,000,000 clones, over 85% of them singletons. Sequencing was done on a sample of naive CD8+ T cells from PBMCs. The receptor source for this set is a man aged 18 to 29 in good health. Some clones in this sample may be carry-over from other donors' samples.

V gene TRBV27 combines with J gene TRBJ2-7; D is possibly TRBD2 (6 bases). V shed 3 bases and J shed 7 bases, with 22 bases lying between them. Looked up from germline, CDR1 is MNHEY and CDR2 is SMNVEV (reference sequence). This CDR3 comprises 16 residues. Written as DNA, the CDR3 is TGTGCCAGCAGTTTGCTGGGCGGGGCCAACCTACGTGAGCAGTACTTC. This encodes CASSLLGGANLREQYF.

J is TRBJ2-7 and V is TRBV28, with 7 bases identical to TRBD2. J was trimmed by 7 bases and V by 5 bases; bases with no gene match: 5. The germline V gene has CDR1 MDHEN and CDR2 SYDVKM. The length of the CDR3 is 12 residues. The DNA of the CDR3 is TGTGCCAGCAGTCGAGGACTAGGGGAGCAGTACTTC. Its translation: CASSRGLGEQYF.

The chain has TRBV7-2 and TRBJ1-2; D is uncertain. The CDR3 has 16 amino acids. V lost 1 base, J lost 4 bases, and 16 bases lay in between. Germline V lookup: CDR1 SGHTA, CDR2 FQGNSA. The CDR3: CASSLGRGSPIYGYTF. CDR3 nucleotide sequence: TGTGCCAGCAGCTTAGGTAGAGGATCCCCGATCTATGGCTACACCTTC.

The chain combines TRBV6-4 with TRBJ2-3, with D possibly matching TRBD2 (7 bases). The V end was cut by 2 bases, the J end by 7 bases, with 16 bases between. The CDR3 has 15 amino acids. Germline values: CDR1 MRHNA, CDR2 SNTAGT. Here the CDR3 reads CASSDGGGPGYTQYF. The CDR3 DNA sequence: TGTGCCAGCAGTGACGGGGGGGGGCCCGGGTATACGCAGTATTTT.

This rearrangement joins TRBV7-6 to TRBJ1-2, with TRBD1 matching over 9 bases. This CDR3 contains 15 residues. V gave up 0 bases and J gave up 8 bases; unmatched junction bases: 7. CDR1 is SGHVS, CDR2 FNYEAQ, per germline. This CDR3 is CASSLAGTGSEGYTF. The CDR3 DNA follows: TGTGCCAGCAGCTTAGCCGGGACAGGGTCCGAGGGCTACACCTTC.

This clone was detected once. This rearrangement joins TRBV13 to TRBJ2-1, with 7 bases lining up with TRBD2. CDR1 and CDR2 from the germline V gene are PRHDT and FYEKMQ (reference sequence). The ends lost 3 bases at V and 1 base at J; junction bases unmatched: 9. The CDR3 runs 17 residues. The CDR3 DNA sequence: TGTGCCAGCAGCTTTCGATCTAGCGGACTTTCCTACAATGAGCAGTTCTTC. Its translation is CASSFRSSGLSYNEQFF.

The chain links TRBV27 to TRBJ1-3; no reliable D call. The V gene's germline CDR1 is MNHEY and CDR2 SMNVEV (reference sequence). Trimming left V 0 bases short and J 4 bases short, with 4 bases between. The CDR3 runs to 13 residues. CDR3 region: CASSLSRGNTIYF. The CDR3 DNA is TGTGCCAGCAGTTTATCGCGGGGAAACACCATATATTTT.

The CDR3 DNA reads TGTGCCAGTAGTATATTCGACTGGGGAAATCAGCCCCAGCATTTT. It specifies CASSIFDWGNQPQHF. The gene calls are TRBV19 and TRBJ1-5; D not resolved. The CDR3 extends over 15 amino acids. The V end lost 2 bases, the J end lost 4 bases, and 12 bases lay between the germline ends. Looked up from germline, CDR1 is LNHDA and CDR2 is SQIVND (reference sequence).

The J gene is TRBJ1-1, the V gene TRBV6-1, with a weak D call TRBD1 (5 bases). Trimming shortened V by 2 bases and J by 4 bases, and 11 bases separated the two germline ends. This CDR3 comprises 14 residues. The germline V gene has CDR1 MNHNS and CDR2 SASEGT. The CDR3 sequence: CASSELGGSTEAFF. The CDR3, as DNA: TGTGCCAGCAGTGAATTGGGGGGGAGCACTGAAGCTTTCTTT.

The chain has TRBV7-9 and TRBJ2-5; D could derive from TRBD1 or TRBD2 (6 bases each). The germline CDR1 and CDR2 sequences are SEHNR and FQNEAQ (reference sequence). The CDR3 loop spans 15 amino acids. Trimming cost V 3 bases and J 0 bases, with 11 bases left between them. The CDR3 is CASSFLRDNQETQYF. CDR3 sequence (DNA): TGTGCCAGCAGCTTCTTGCGGGACAACCAAGAGACCCAGTACTTC.

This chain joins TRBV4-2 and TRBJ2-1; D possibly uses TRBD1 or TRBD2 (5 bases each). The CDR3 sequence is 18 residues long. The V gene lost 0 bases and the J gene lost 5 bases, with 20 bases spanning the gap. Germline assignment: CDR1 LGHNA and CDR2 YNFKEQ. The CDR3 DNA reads TGTGCCAGCAGCCAAGAAAGGTCCAGCGGATGGGGCGACAATGAGCAGTTCTTC. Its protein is CASSQERSSGWGDNEQFF.

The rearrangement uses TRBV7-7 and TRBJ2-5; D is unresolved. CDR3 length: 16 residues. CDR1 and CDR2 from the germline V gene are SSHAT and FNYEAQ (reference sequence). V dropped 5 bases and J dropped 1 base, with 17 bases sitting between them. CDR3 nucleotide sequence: TGTGCCAGCAGCCCATGGCCCCCACTTGCCCAAGAGACCCAGTACTTC. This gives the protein CASSPWPPLAQETQYF.

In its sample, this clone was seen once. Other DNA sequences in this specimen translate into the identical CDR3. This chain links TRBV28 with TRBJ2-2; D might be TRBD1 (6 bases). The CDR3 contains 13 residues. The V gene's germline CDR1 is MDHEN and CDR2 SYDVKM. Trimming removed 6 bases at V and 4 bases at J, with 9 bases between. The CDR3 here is CASSLRGTGELFF. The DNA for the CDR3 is TGTGCCAGCAGCCTCAGGGGCACCGGGGAGCTGTTTTTT.

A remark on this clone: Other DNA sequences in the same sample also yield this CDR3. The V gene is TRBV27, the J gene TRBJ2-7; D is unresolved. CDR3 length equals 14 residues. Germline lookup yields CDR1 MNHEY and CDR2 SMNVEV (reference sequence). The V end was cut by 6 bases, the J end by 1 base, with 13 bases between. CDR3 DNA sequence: TGTGCCAGCAGCCCCCAGAGCCGATCCTACGAGCAGTACTTC. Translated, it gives CASSPQSRSYEQYF.

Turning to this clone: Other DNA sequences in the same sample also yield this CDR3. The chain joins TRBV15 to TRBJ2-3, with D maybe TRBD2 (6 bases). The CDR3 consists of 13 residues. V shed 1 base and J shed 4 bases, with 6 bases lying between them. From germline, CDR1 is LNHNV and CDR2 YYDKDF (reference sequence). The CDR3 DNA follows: TGTGCCACCAGCAGAGGGGGGGCAGATACGCAGTATTTT. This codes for CATSRGGADTQYF. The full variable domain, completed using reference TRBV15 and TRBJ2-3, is DAMVIQNPRYQVTQFGKPVTLSCSQTLNHNVMYWYQQKSSQAPKLLFHYYDKDFNNEADTPDNFQSRRPNTSFCFLDIRSPGLGDTAMYLCATSRGGADTQYFGPGTRLTVL.

The chain's CDR3 is CASSLTFGAANYGYTF. CDR3 bases: TGTGCCAGCAGCTTAACCTTTGGCGCCGCGAACTATGGCTACACCTTC. V and J are TRBV7-8 and TRBJ1-2; D is unresolved. From germline, CDR1 is SGHVS and CDR2 FQNEAQ. The CDR3 is made up of 16 amino acids. The V end lost 2 bases, the J end lost 2 bases, and 15 bases lay between the germline ends.

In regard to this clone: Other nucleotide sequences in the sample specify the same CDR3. This CDR3 is CASSLGRGEKLFF. The DNA for the CDR3 is TGCGCCAGCAGCTTGGGGCGCGGTGAAAAACTGTTTTTT. J is TRBJ1-4 and V is TRBV4-1, with a tentative D call TRBD1 (5 bases). This CDR3 contains 13 residues. The germline V gene has CDR1 MGHRA and CDR2 YSYEKL. V was cut by 5 bases and J by 7 bases, with 11 bases left in between.

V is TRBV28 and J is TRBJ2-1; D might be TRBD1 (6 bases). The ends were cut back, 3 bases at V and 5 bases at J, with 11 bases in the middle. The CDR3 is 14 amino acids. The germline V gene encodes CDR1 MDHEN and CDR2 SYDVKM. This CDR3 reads CASSFETGNNEQFF. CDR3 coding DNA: TGTGCCAGCAGTTTCGAAACAGGGAACAATGAGCAGTTCTTC.

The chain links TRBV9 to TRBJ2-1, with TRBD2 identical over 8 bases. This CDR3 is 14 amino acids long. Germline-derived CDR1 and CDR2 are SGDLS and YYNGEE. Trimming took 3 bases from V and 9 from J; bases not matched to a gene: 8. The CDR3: CASSAGTRLSEQFF. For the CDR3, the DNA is TGTGCCAGCAGCGCCGGGACTAGGTTGTCTGAGCAGTTCTTC.

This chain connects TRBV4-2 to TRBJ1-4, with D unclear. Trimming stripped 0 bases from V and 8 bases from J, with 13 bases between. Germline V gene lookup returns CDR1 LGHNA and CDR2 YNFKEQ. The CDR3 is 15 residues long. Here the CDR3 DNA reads TGTGCCAGCAGCCAAGATCTTAGGGAGGGCGAAAAACTGTTTTTT. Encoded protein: CASSQDLREGEKLFF.

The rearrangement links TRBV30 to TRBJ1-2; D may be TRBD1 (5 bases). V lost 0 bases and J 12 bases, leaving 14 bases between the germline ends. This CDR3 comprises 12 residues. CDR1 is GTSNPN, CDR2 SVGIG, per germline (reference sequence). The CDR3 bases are TGTGCCTGGAGTGTACCAGGGTCGCACGACACCTTC. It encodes CAWSVPGSHDTF.

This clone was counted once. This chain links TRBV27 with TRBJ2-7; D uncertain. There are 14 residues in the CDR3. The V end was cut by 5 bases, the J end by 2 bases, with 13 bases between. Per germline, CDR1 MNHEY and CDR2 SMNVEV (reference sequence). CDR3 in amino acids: CASSVLRVPYEQYF. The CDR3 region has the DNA TGTGCCAGCAGTGTCCTTAGGGTCCCCTACGAGCAGTACTTC.

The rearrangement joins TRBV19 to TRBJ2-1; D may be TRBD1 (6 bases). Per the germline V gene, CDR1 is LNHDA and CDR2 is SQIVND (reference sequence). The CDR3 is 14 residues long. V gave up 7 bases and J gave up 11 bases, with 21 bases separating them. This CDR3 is CASTYGTSTGKQFF. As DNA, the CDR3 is TGTGCCAGTACATACGGGACATCGACCGGGAAGCAGTTCTTC.

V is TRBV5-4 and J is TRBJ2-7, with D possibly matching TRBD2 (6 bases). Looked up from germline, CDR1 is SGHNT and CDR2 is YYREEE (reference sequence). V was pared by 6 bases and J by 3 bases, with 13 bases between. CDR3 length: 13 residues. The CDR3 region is CASTPLGGYEQYF. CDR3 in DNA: TGTGCCAGCACCCCGTTGGGGGGCTACGAGCAGTACTTC. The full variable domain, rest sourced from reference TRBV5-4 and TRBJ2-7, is ETGVTQSPTHLIKTRGQQVTLRCSSQSGHNTVSWYQQALGQGPQFIFQYYREEENGRGNFPPRFSGLQFPNYSSELNVNALELDDSALYLCASTPLGGYEQYFGPGTRLTVT.

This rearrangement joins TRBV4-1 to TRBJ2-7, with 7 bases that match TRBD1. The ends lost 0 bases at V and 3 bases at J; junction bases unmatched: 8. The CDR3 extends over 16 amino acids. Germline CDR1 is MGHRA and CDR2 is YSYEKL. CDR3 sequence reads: CASSQEAPGQLYEQYF. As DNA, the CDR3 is TGCGCCAGCAGCCAAGAGGCTCCGGGACAGCTCTACGAGCAGTACTTC.

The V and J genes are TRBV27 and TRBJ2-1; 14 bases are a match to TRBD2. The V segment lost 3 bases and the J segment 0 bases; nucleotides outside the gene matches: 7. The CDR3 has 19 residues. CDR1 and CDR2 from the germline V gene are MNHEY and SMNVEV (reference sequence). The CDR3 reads CASSFQGLAGVSSYNEQFF. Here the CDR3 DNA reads TGTGCCAGCAGTTTTCAGGGACTAGCGGGAGTGAGCTCCTACAATGAGCAGTTCTTC.

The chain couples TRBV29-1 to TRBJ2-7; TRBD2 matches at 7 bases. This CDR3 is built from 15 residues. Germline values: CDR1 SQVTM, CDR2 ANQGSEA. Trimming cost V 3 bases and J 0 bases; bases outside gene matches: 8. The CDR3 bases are TGCAGCGTTGAGACGACTAGCCTTTCCTCCTACGAGCAGTACTTC. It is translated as CSVETTSLSSYEQYF.

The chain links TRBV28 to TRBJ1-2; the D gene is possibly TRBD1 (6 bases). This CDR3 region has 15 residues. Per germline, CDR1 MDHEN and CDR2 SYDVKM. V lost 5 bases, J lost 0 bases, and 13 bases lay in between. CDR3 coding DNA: TGTGCCAGCAGTCTGTCCGGGACAACTAACTATGGCTACACCTTC. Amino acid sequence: CASSLSGTTNYGYTF.

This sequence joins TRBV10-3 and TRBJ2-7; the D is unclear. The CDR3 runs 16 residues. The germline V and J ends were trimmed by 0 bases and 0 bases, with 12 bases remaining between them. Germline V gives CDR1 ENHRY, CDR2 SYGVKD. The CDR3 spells CAISESPAMSSYEQYF. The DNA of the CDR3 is TGTGCCATCAGTGAGTCCCCTGCCATGAGCTCCTACGAGCAGTACTTC.